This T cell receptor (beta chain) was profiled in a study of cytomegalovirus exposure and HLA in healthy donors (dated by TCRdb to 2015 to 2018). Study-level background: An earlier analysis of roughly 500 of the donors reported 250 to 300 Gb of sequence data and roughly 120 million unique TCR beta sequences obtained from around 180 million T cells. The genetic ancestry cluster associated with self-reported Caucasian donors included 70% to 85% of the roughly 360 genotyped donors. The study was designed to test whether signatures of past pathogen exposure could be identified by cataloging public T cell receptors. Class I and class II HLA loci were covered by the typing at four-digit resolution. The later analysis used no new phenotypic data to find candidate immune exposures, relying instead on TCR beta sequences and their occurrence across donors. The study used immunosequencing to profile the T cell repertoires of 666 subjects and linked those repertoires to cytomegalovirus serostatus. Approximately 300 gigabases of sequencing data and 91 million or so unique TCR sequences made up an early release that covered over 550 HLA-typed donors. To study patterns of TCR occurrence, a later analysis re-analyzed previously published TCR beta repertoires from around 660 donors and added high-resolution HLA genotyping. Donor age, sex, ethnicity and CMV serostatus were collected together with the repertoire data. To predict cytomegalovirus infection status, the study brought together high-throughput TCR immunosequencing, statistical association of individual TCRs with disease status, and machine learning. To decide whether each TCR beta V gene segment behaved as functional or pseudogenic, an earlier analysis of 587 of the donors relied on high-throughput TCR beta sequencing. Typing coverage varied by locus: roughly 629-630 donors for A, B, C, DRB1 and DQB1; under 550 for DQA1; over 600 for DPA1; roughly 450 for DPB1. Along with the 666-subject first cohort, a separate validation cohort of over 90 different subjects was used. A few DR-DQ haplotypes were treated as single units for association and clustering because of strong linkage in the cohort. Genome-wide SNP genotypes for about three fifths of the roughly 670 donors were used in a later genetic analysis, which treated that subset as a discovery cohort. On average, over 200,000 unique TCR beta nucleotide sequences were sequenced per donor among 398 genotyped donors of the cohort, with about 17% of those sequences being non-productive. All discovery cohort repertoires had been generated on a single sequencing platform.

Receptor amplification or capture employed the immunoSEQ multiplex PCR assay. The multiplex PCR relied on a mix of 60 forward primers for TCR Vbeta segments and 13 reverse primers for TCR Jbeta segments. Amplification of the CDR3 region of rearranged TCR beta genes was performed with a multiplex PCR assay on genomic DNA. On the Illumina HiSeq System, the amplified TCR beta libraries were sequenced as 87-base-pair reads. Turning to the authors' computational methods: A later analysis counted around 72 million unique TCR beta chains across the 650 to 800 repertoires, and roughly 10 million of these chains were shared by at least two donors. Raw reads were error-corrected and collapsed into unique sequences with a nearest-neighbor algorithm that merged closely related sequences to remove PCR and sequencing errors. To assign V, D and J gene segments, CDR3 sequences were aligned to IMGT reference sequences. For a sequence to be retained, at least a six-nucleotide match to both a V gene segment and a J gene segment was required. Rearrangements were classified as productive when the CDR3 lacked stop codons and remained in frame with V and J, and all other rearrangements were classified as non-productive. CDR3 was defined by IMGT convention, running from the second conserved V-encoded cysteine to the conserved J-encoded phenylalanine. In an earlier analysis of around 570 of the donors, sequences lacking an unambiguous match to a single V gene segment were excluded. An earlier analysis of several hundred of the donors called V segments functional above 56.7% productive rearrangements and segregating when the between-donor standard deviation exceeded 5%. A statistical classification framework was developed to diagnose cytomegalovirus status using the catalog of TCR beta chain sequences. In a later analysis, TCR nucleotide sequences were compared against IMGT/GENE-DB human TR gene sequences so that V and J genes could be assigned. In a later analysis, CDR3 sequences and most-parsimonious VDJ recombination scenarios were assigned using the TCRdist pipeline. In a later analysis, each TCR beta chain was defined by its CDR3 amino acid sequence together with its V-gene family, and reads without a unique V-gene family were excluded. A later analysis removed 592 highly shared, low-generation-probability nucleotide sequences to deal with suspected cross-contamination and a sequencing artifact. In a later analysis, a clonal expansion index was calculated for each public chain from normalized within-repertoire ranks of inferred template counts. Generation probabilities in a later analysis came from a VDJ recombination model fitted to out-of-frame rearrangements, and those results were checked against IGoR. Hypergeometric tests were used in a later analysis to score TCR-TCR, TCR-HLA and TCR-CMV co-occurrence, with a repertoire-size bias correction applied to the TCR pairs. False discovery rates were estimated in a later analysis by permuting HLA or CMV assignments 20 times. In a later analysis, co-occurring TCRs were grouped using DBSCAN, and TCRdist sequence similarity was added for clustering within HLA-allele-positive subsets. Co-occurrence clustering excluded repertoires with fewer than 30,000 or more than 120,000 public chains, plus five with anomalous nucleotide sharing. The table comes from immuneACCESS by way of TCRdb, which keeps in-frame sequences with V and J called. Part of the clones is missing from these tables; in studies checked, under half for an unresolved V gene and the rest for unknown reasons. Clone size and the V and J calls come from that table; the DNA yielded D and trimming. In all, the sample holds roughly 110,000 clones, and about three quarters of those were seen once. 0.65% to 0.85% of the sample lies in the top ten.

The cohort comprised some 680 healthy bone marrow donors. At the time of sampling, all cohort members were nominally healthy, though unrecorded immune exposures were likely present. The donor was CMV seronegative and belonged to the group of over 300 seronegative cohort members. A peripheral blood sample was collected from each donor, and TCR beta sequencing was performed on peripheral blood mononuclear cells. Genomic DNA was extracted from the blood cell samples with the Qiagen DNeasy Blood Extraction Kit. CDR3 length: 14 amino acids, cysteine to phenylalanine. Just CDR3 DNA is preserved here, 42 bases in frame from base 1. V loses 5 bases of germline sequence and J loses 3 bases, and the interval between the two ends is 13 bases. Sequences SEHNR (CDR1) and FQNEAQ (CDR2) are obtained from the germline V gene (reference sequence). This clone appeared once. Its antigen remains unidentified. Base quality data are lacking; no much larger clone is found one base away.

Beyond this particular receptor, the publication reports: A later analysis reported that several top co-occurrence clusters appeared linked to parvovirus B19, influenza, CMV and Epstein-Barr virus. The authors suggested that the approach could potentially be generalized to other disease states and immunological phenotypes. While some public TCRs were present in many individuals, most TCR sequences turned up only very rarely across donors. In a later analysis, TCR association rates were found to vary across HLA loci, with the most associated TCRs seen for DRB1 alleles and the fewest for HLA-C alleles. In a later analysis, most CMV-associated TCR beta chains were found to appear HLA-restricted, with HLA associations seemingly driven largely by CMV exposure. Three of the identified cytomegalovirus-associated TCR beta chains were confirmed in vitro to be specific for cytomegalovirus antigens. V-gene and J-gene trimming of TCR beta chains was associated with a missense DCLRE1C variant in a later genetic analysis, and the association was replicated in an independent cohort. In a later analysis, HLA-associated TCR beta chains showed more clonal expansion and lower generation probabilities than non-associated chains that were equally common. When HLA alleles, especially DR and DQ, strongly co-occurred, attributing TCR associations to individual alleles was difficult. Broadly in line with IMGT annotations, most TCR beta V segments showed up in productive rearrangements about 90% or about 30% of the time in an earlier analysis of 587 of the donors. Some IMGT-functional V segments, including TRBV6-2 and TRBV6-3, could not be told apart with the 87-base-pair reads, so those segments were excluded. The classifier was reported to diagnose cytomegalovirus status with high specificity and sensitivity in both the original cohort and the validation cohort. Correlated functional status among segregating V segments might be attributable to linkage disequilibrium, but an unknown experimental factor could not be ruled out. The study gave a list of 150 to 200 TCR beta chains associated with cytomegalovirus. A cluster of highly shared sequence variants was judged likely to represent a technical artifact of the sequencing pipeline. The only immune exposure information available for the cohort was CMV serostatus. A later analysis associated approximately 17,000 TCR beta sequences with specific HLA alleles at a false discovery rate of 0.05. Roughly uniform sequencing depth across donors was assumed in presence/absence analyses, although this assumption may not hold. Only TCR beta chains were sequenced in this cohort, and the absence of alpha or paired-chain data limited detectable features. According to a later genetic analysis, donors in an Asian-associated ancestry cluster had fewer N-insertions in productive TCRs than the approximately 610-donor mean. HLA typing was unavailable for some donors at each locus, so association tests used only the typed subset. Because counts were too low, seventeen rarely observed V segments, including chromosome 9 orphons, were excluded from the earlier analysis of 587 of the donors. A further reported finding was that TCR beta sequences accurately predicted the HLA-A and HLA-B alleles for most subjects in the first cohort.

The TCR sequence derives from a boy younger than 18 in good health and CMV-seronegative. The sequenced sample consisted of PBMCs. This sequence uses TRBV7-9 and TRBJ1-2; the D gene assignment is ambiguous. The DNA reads TGTGCCAGCAGCCCCACCGAGAGGGACTATGGCTACACCTTC. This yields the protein CASSPTERDYGYTF.